These T cell receptor beta chains were read from a single sample in a study of blood T cell repertoires in COVID-19. TCRdb keeps only in-frame clones here, not all; method: immunoSEQ multiplex PCR. The profile shows under 300,000 clones, 82% of them singletons. The sample consisted of peripheral blood. Every receptor here comes from a woman of 80 years or more with active or convalescent COVID-19. CDR3s include the opening cysteine and the closing phenylalanine or tryptophan. Fields, in order: clone size, J gene, D gene, V gene, CDR3 protein, CDR3 DNA. A D gene is named only where the DNA matches it firmly. A row's size may be missing; if present it is once, few, many or a size class.

. TRBJ2-1 TRBD1 TRBV11-2 CASSFNPGTAYNEQFF TGTGCCAGCAGCTTCAACCCCGGGACAGCCTACAATGAGCAGTTCTTC
. TRBJ1-2 TRBD1 TRBV6-5 CATERQGDNYGYTF TGTGCCACGGAAAGACAGGGAGATAACTATGGCTACACCTTC
. TRBJ2-1 TRBD2 TRBV5-1 CASSFSEAGSSYNEQFF TGCGCCAGCAGCTTCAGTGAAGCGGGGAGCTCCTACAATGAGCAGTTCTTC
few TRBJ1-6 TRBD1 TRBV28 CASRTPDRDGSPLHF TGTGCCAGCAGAACCCCGGACAGGGACGGTTCACCCCTCCACTTT
once TRBJ1-4 . TRBV9 CASSDRATNEKLFF TGTGCCAGCAGCGACAGAGCAACTAATGAAAAACTGTTTTTT
. TRBJ2-1 . TRBV7-2 CASSSTPSLNEQFF TGTGCCAGCAGCTCAACACCATCCCTCAATGAGCAGTTCTTC
. TRBJ1-2 . TRBV3-1/TRBV3-2 CASSHAASNYGYTF TGTGCCAGCAGCCACGCGGCGTCTAACTATGGCTACACCTTC
. TRBJ2-7 TRBD2 TRBV28 CASSSRTSGGVYEQYF TGTGCCAGCAGTTCCCGTACTAGCGGGGGGGTCTACGAGCAGTACTTC
. TRBJ1-1 . TRBV3-1/TRBV3-2 CASSQVIGGTEAFF TGTGCCAGCAGCCAAGTAATCGGGGGCACTGAAGCTTTCTTT
few TRBJ1-4 TRBD1 TRBV7-9 CASSFTGQGREKLFF TGTGCCAGCAGCTTTACGGGACAGGGGAGGGAAAAACTGTTTTTT
few TRBJ1-6 TRBD1 TRBV13 CASSPGGAFTLNSPLHF TGTGCCAGCAGCCCAGGGGGCGCTTTTACCCTGAATTCACCCCTCCACTTT
. TRBJ2-2 TRBD1 TRBV6-1 CASRDRGNTGELFF TGTGCCAGCAGGGACAGGGGGAACACCGGGGAGCTGTTTTTT
. TRBJ1-4 . TRBV10-3 CAITEYPNEKLFF TGTGCCATAACAGAATACCCTAATGAAAAACTGTTTTTT
. TRBJ2-5 TRBD2 TRBV4-2 CASSQDWAGGTQYF TGTGCCAGCAGCCAAGATTGGGCGGGGGGGACCCAGTACTTC
once TRBJ1-1 . TRBV5-1 CASSLGHTPRNTEAFF TGCGCCAGCAGCTTGGGACACACTCCGAGGAACACTGAAGCTTTCTTT
once TRBJ1-3 . TRBV7-9 CASKQDSGNTIYF TGTGCCAGCAAACAAGACTCTGGAAACACCATATATTTT
. TRBJ1-1 . TRBV19 CASSDLRRMNTEAFF TGTGCCAGTAGTGACCTCAGGAGGATGAACACTGAAGCTTTCTTT
. TRBJ1-1 . TRBV3-1/TRBV3-2 CASSQGAGNTEAFF TGTGCCAGCAGCCAAGGTGCAGGGAACACTGAAGCTTTCTTT
. TRBJ1-1 . TRBV3-1/TRBV3-2 CASSQGGRGPEAFF TGTGCCAGCAGCCAGGGTGGAAGGGGTCCTGAAGCTTTCTTT
. TRBJ2-2 TRBD2 TRBV11-2 CASSLMTSGNTGELFF TGTGCCAGCAGCTTAATGACTAGCGGGAACACCGGGGAGCTGTTTTTT